This TCR beta chain was identified during a study of T cells in Graves' hyperthyroidism and ophthalmopathy. Across the study: At initial diagnosis, before any treatment had begun, peripheral blood was obtained.

CDR1 is SGHDT, CDR2 YYEEEE, per germline. With 2 bases clipped from V and 2 bases from J, the junction kept 1 base outside the gene matches. The CDR3 runs to 13 residues. It was RNA transcripts that yielded the amplified TCR beta CDR3 regions. HTBI primers were employed in a first-round RT-PCR of the TCR CDR3. TCRdb fed the multiplex PCR reads into MiXCR, producing one record per CDR3 protein. The data hold under 350,000 distinct CDR3 sequences, with roughly 18% observed a single time. An absence of ophthalmopathy progression within 18 months meant stable Graves' hyperthyroidism. Sequenced: blood. This TCR came from a woman aged 50 to 60 with Graves' hyperthyroidism. The rearrangement uses TRBV5-6 and TRBJ2-7; 7 bases align to TRBD1. The CDR3 loop reads CASSLQGTYEQYV. Here the CDR3 DNA reads TGTGCCAGCAGCTTACAGGGGACCTACGAGCAGTACGTC.